The clone carrying this T cell receptor (beta chain) was recorded only once. Its cognate antigen is unknown. Germline V gene sequence: CDR1 SGHVS, CDR2 FNYEAQ. The CDR3 loop spans 17 amino acids. V lost 2 bases and J 7 bases, leaving 21 bases between the germline ends. The sample comes from a study of PD-1 blockade in classical Hodgkin lymphoma. Using immunoSEQ multiplex PCR, the repertoire was profiled, and TCRdb retains in-frame clones only, with some absent. The table includes around 36,000 clones, around 87% detected once. Regarding the study as a whole: Repertoires differed for reasons still undefined, possibly disease activity or prior therapy.

Every patient experienced relapse after autologous stem cell transplantation, and brentuximab vedotin exposure varied. Material: peripheral blood mononuclear cells (PBMCs), obtained at baseline. This clonotype originated in a human donor with classical Hodgkin lymphoma. The gene calls are TRBV7-6 and TRBJ1-3, with D uncertain. CDR3 in amino acids: CASSLRSFGLGRNTIYF. The DNA of the CDR3 is TGTGCCAGCAGCTTAAGGTCGTTTGGGCTAGGAAGGAACACCATATATTTT.